The rows below give T cell receptor beta chains drawn from one sample of a study of blood T cell repertoires in COVID-19. TCRdb's copy holds only in-frame clones and misses some; the assay was immunoSEQ multiplex PCR. The sample carries around 240,000 clones, roughly 84% recorded once. Sequenced input: peripheral blood. The receptors shown here come from a middle-aged woman who had recovered from COVID-19. CDR3s include the opening cysteine and the closing phenylalanine or tryptophan. D genes are given only for firm matches. A clone size is listed for some rows: how often the clone was seen (once, few, many), or a class if it is expanded.

NA	TRBJ2-7	NA	TRBV6-1	TGTGCCAGCAGTGAAGCAGGGACAAGCTACGAGCAGTACTTC	CASSEAGTSYEQYF
NA	TRBJ1-1	NA	TRBV5-6	TGTGCCAGCAGCTTGGTAGTCAGGGGACCCACTGAAGCTTTCTTT	CASSLVVRGPTEAFF
TRBD2	TRBJ2-1	NA	TRBV3-1/TRBV3-2	TGTGCCAGCAGCCCGACAGGCGGGGGGGCCTACAATGAGCAGTTCTTC	CASSPTGGGAYNEQFF
TRBD1	TRBJ2-5	NA	TRBV7-3	TGTGCCAGCAGCAAGGACAGGAACCCCCAAGAGACCCAGTACTTC	CASSKDRNPQETQYF
TRBD1	TRBJ2-7	NA	TRBV6-5	TGTGCCAGCAGTTACAAACAGGGGCCATCCTACGAGCAGTACTTC	CASSYKQGPSYEQYF
NA	TRBJ2-5	NA	TRBV18	TGTGCCAGCTCACCCATGACAGGTCCGGAGACCCAGTACTTC	CASSPMTGPETQYF
TRBD1	TRBJ1-6	NA	TRBV2	TGTGCCAGCAGTGAATTGGGACAGTCGGGTTCACCCCTCCACTTT	CASSELGQSGSPLHF
TRBD1	TRBJ1-4	NA	TRBV6-5	TGTGCCAGCAGCTCACAGGGGGCAGACGAAAAACTGTTTTTT	CASSSQGADEKLFF
NA	TRBJ1-1	NA	TRBV11-3	TGTGCCAGCAGCTTAGGAGGCGAGAACACTGAAGCTTTCTTT	CASSLGGENTEAFF
NA	TRBJ2-7	NA	TRBV6-2/TRBV6-3	TGTGCCAGCAGTTACTCCTCTAGCGACAGCTCCTACGAGCAGTACTTC	CASSYSSSDSSYEQYF
TRBD1	TRBJ1-5	NA	TRBV30	TGTGCCTGGAGTGCCCACCTGGGACAGCATCAGCCCCAGCATTTT	CAWSAHLGQHQPQHF
TRBD1	TRBJ1-2	few	TRBV13	TGTGCCAGCAGCTTAGGTCCGACAGGGGAATTAGGTGGCTACACCTTC	CASSLGPTGELGGYTF
TRBD1	TRBJ2-7	few	TRBV7-9	TGTGCCAGCAGCAACACCGGGACAGGGGTGGAGCAGTACTTC	CASSNTGTGVEQYF
NA	TRBJ2-5	once	TRBV5-4	TGTGCCGTCGTCTACAGGGAAGAAGAGACCCAGTACTTC	CAVVYREEETQYF
TRBD1	TRBJ1-4	NA	TRBV28	TGTGCCAGCAGATCCGGGACAGATCTTGCAACTAATGAAAAACTGTTTTTT	CASRSGTDLATNEKLFF
TRBD1	TRBJ1-1	NA	TRBV10-3	TGTGCCATAGGACCGGGACAGGGAACCCCTGAAGCTTTCTTT	CAIGPGQGTPEAFF
TRBD1	TRBJ2-7	NA	TRBV5-1	TGCGCCAGCAGCTTGGTTTTCGACAGGGGCGAGCAGTACTTC	CASSLVFDRGEQYF
NA	TRBJ2-7	NA	TRBV2	TGTGCCAGCAGTGAAGGGCAGGGGTCCATCTACGAGCAGTACTTC	CASSEGQGSIYEQYF
TRBD2	TRBJ2-5	NA	TRBV12-5	TGTGCTAGTGGTTATTTGCCTAGCGGGGGGAAAGAGACCCAGTACTTC	CASGYLPSGGKETQYF
NA	TRBJ1-6	NA	TRBV13	TGTGCCAGCAGCTTAAGGGGGTTTCTCCCACCCCTCCACTTT	CASSLRGFLPPLHF
NA	TRBJ1-2	NA	TRBV7-9	TGTGCCAGCAGCTTAGGCGGTACCGACTATGGCTACACCTTC	CASSLGGTDYGYTF
TRBD2	TRBJ2-5	NA	TRBV3-1/TRBV3-2	TGTGCCAGCAGCCAAGGGGCGGGGGGGCCGGTAAGCACTGAGACCCAGTACTTC	CASSQGAGGPVSTETQYF
NA	TRBJ1-5	NA	TRBV12-5	TGTGCTAGTGGTTTGTTCGGCAATCAGCCCCAGCATTTT	CASGLFGNQPQHF
TRBD2	TRBJ2-3	NA	TRBV6-5	TGTGCCAGCAGTTACCTAGCGGGGGTGACAGATACGCAGTATTTT	CASSYLAGVTDTQYF
NA	TRBJ2-2	once	TRBV5-6	TGTGCCAGCAGCTTGCCGGTTCTGAGCACCGGGGAGCTGTTTTTT	CASSLPVLSTGELFF
NA	TRBJ2-7	NA	TRBV5-1	TGCGCCAGCAGCTTGGCGGCAGGGCTAACCTACGAGCAGTACTTC	CASSLAAGLTYEQYF
TRBD1	TRBJ2-7	few	TRBV4-3	TGCGCCAGCAGCCAAGGGTGGACAGGGCTCGGCTACGAGCAGTACTTC	CASSQGWTGLGYEQYF
TRBD1	TRBJ1-1	NA	TRBV6-2/TRBV6-3	TGTGCCAGCAGTACAGGGGTGAACACTGAAGCTTTCTTT	CASSTGVNTEAFF
NA	TRBJ1-6	NA	TRBV7-2	TGTGCCAGCAGCTTAGTAACGGGAGCCCACGGTTCACCCCTCCACTTT	CASSLVTGAHGSPLHF
NA	TRBJ1-6	NA	TRBV7-8	TGTGCCAGCAGCTTATTGGGGGCTAGCTCCTATAATTCACCCCTCCACTTT	CASSLLGASSYNSPLHF
NA	TRBJ2-7	few	TRBV5-1	TGCGCCAGCAGGGCAGGTACCTACGAGCAGTACTTC	CASRAGTYEQYF
NA	TRBJ1-4	NA	TRBV29-1	TGCAGCGTCAGAACAGGTTCAACTAATGAAAAACTGTTTTTT	CSVRTGSTNEKLFF
NA	TRBJ1-3	NA	TRBV10-3	TGTGCCATCAGTGACCCCTCCAACTCCATATATTTT	CAISDPSNSIYF
NA	TRBJ2-6	NA	TRBV19	TGTGCCAGTAGTATAGTGACAGGAATGCTCTCTGGGGCCAACGTCCTGACTTTC	CASSIVTGMLSGANVLTF